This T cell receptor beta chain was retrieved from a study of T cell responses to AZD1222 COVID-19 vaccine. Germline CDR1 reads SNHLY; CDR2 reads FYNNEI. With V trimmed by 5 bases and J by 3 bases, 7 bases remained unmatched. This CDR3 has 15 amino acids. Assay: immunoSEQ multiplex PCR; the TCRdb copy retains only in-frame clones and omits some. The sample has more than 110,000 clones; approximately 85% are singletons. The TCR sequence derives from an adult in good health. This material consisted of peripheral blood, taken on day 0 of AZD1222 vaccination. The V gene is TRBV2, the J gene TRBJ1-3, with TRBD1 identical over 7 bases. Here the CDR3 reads CASSSQGFRGNTIYF. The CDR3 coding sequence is TGTGCCAGCAGTTCACAGGGGTTTCGTGGAAACACCATATATTTT.